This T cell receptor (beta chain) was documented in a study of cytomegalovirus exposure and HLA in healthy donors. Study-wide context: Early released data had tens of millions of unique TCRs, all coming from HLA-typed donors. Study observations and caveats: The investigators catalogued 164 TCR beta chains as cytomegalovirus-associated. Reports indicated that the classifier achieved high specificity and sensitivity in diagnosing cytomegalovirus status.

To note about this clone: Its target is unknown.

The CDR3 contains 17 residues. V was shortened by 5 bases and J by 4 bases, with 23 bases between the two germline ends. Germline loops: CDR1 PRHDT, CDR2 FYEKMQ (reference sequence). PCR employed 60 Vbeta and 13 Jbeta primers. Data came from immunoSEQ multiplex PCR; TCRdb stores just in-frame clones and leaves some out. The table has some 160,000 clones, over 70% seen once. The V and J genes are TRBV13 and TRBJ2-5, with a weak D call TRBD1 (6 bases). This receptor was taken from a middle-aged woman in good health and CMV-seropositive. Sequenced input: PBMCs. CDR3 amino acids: CASSPPGAWRGRETQYF. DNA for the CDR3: TGTGCCAGCAGCCCCCCAGGGGCGTGGAGAGGGAGAGAGACCCAGTACTTC.